These T cell receptor beta chains were read from a single sample in a study of radiotherapy plus CTLA-4 blockade in lung cancer. Method: immunoSEQ multiplex PCR; TCRdb's copy keeps in-frame clones and lacks some. The sample shows roughly 73,000 clones, about nine tenths of them seen only once. The sequencing used peripheral blood, collected from a patient treated with radiotherapy plus ipilimumab. The receptors were gathered from a human donor with non-small cell lung cancer that progressed on radiotherapy plus ipilimumab. Each CDR3 is given with its conserved first and last residue. The D gene is left open where the match is weak. Where a row states a size, it is once, few, many or the class of an expanded clone; other rows omit it.

>TRBD2|TRBV4-1|-|TRBJ2-5
TGCGCCAGCAGCCCCTTAGGACTAGCGGGAGGGCCAGTAAGAGAGACCCAGTACTTC
CASSPLGLAGGPVRETQYF
>-|TRBV28|-|TRBJ2-1
TGTGCCAGCAGTTTCGTGGGGGAAAACTACAATGAGCAGTTCTTC
CASSFVGENYNEQFF
>TRBD1|TRBV9|-|TRBJ2-5
TGTGCCAGCAGCACATGGACAGGGCTGGGGGAGACCCAGTACTTC
CASSTWTGLGETQYF
>TRBD1|TRBV6-1|-|TRBJ1-3
TGTGCCAGCAGTGAGAGGACAGGAGGAAACACCATATATTTT
CASSERTGGNTIYF
>-|TRBV2|-|TRBJ1-1
TGTGCCAGCAGCCCAGAGGTGAACACTGAAGCTTTCTTT
CASSPEVNTEAFF
>-|TRBV30|-|TRBJ2-7
TGTGCCTGGGGCCGGGACACGGATCGGAACGAGCAGTACTTC
CAWGRDTDRNEQYF
>-|TRBV11-2|-|TRBJ2-7
TGTGCCAGCAGCTATCTCGGGGAAGTCGGGGAGCAGTACTTC
CASSYLGEVGEQYF
>-|TRBV5-4|-|TRBJ2-2
TGTGCCAGCAGCACAGGACTCTCAAACACCGGGGAGCTGTTTTTT
CASSTGLSNTGELFF
>-|TRBV2|-|TRBJ1-5
TGTGCCAGCAGTGAGGGAGGGAGGAGGAGCAATCAGCCCCAGCATTTT
CASSEGGRRSNQPQHF
>-|TRBV30|-|TRBJ1-5
TGTGCCTGGAGTTCGGGGTATCAGCCCCAGCATTTT
CAWSSGYQPQHF
>-|TRBV19|-|TRBJ1-2
TGTGCCAGTAGTATGCAGAGCTATGGCTACACCTTC
CASSMQSYGYTF
>TRBD1|TRBV30|-|TRBJ1-4
TGTGCCTGGACGGGACAGTATAATGAAAAACTGTTTTTT
CAWTGQYNEKLFF
>TRBD1|TRBV5-6|-|TRBJ1-5
TGTGCCAGCAGCTTACAGGGGACCAATCAGCCCCAGCATTTT
CASSLQGTNQPQHF
>-|TRBV11-2|few|TRBJ2-1
TGTGCCAGCAGCATACGACTAGGTGGGTACAATGAGCAGTTCTTC
CASSIRLGGYNEQFF
>-|TRBV11-2|-|TRBJ1-4
TGTGCCAGCAGCCTTACAGGGAGATGGGAAAAACTGTTTTTT
CASSLTGRWEKLFF
>TRBD1|TRBV30|-|TRBJ2-7
TGTGCCTGGAGTGTCCGACAGGGCTACGAGCAGTACTTC
CAWSVRQGYEQYF
>-|TRBV20-1|-|TRBJ1-5
TGCAGTTGGGGGATCCGACAGCCCCAGCATTTT
CSWGIRQPQHF
>-|TRBV7-2|-|TRBJ2-7
TGTGCCAGCAGCTTAGATCCCCGGGACGGCACCTACGAGCAGTACTTC
CASSLDPRDGTYEQYF
>TRBD1|TRBV4-2|once|TRBJ1-1
TGTGCCAGCAGCCAAGAAAGGGGGCGTGACACTGAAGCTTTCTTT
CASSQERGRDTEAFF
>-|TRBV7-2|-|TRBJ2-7
TGTGCCAGCGTTGAGGGGGCCTACGAGCAGTACTTC
CASVEGAYEQYF
>TRBD1|TRBV5-4|-|TRBJ2-1
TGTGCCAGCAGCTTGGTGGGACAGGGAGGGGATGAGCAGTTCTTC
CASSLVGQGGDEQFF
>-|TRBV7-6|-|TRBJ1-5
TGTGCCAGCAGCGTAGGGAGATTCCAGCCCCAGCATTTT
CASSVGRFQPQHF
>-|TRBV6-6|-|TRBJ1-5
TGTGCCAGCAGTTACCAAGGGCCAGGGGAGAATCAGCCCCAGCATTTT
CASSYQGPGENQPQHF
>-|TRBV19|-|TRBJ1-1
TGTGCCAGTAGAAGGACCGGGAACACTGAAGCTTTCTTT
CASRRTGNTEAFF
>-|TRBV7-2|-|TRBJ2-1
TGTGCCAGCAGCTTGACCCACGACACGGCGCTATACAATGAGCAGTTCTTC
CASSLTHDTALYNEQFF
>-|TRBV15|-|TRBJ1-5
TGTGCCACCAGCCGGGACACCTTCAATCAGCCCCAGCATTTT
CATSRDTFNQPQHF
>-|TRBV6-6|-|TRBJ1-2
TGTGCCAGCAGTTACTCGGGAGAGGACTATGGCTACACCTTC
CASSYSGEDYGYTF
>TRBD2|TRBV7-3|-|TRBJ2-1
TGTGCCAGCAGCTTAAACCGGACTAGCGGGAGGAATGAGCAGTTCTTC
CASSLNRTSGRNEQFF
>TRBD1|TRBV28|once|TRBJ1-2
TGTGCGACGGACAGGGCCACTCATAACTATGGCTACACCTTC
CATDRATHNYGYTF
>TRBD2|TRBV9|few|TRBJ2-2
TGTGCCAGCAGTCGTTATGGGGGACTAGCGGGAGTCGGGGAGCTGTTTTTT
CASSRYGGLAGVGELFF
>-|TRBV7-3|once|TRBJ2-4
TGTGCCAGCAGGGTCGGCGGGTTAGCCAAAAACATTCAGTACTTC
CASRVGGLAKNIQYF
>-|TRBV7-9|-|TRBJ1-4
TGTGCCAGCAGCTTAGAGGTTCTCCACGGGGAAAAACTGTTTTTT
CASSLEVLHGEKLFF
>-|TRBV4-2|-|TRBJ2-2
TGTGCCAGCAGCCAAGATTTTCGCGGAGCGAACACCGGGGAGCTGTTTTTT
CASSQDFRGANTGELFF
>TRBD1|TRBV5-1|-|TRBJ2-7
TGCGCCAGCTCCTACCGGACAGGGGGGTCATCCGAGCAGTACTTC
CASSYRTGGSSEQYF
>-|TRBV6-1|-|TRBJ1-2
TGTGCCAGCAGTGAGAACGGCCTCCACAGTAACTATGGCTACACCTTC
CASSENGLHSNYGYTF
>-|TRBV30|-|TRBJ1-1
TGTGCCTGGCTTCCCGTGGGCCCCCCCTCTATGAACACTGAAGCTTTCTTT
CAWLPVGPPSMNTEAFF
>-|TRBV6-5|-|TRBJ2-7
TGTGCCACCCACGGCGGATCCTACGAGCAGTACTTC
CATHGGSYEQYF
>-|TRBV2|-|TRBJ2-6
TGTGCCAGCAGCCCCGGACAGCCCTCTGGGGCCAACGTCCTGACTTTC
CASSPGQPSGANVLTF
>-|TRBV10-2|once|TRBJ1-2
TGCGCCAGCAGACAGGCTTCGGAGGGCTACACCTTC
CASRQASEGYTF
>-|TRBV7-2|-|TRBJ2-2
TGTGCCAGCAGCTTAACAGGGATGAACACCGGGGAGCTGTTTTTT
CASSLTGMNTGELFF
>-|TRBV30|-|TRBJ2-7
TGTGCCTGGACTGACTCCTACGAGCAGTACTTC
CAWTDSYEQYF
>-|TRBV2|-|TRBJ2-1
TGTGCCAGCAGTGAAAAGGGACTTCTCTACAATGAGCAGTTCTTC
CASSEKGLLYNEQFF
>-|TRBV6-1|few|TRBJ2-5
TGTGCCAGCAGTACAGTAGGGCCAGCCCAGTACTTC
CASSTVGPAQYF
>-|TRBV29-1|once|TRBJ2-1
TGCAGCGCCGCCGAGGGGGTATACAATGAGCAGTTCTTC
CSAAEGVYNEQFF
>-|TRBV27|-|TRBJ2-1
TGTGCCAGTAGGAGGTATGAGCAGTTCTTC
CASRRYEQFF
>TRBD1|TRBV11-2|-|TRBJ2-4
TGTGCCAGCAGCAACGACAGGGAAAACATTCAGTACTTC
CASSNDRENIQYF
>-|TRBV5-1|-|TRBJ1-1
TGCGCCAGCAGTAAACAGGATACTACCTTAGTGAACACTGAAGCTTTCTTT
CASSKQDTTLVNTEAFF
>-|TRBV9|-|TRBJ2-1
TGTGCCAGCAGCGGGGGGGCCGCACACAATGAGCAGTTCTTC
CASSGGAAHNEQFF
>-|TRBV19|-|TRBJ2-2
TGTGCCAGCAGCAAGGGGGAGGCGAACACCGGGGAGCTGTTTTTT
CASSKGEANTGELFF
>-|TRBV27|-|TRBJ1-2
TGTGCCAGCAGTTCGGCAGGGAGTGGCGGCTACACCTTC
CASSSAGSGGYTF
>TRBD2|TRBV7-7|-|TRBJ2-1
TGTGCTAGCAGCTTAGCTAGCGGGGGTTACAATGAGCAGTTCTTC
CASSLASGGYNEQFF
>TRBD1|TRBV10-1|-|TRBJ2-1
TGCGCCAGCAGTGGCACAGGGGACAATGAGCAGTTCTTC
CASSGTGDNEQFF